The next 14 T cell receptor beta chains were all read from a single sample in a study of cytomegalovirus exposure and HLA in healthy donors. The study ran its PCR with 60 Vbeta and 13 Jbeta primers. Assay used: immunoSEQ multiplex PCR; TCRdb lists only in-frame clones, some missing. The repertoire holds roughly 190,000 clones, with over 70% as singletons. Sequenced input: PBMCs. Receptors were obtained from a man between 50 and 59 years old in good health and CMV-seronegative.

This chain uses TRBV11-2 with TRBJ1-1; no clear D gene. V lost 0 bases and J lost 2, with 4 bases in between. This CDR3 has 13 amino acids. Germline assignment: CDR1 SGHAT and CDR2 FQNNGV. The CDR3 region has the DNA TGTGCCAGCAGCTTAGATCTTAACACTGAAGCTTTCTTT. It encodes CASSLDLNTEAFF.

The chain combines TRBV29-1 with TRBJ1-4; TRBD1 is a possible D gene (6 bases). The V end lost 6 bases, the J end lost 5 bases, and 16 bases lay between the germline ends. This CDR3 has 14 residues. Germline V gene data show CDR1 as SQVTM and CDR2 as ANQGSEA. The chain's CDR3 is CSVSQGSINEKLFF. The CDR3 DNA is TGCAGCGTCTCTCAGGGGAGTATAAATGAAAAACTGTTTTTT.

The CDR3 loop reads CASTRGGSYNEQFF. As DNA, the CDR3 is TGTGCCAGCACGAGGGGGGGCTCCTACAATGAGCAGTTCTTC. V and J are TRBV6-5 and TRBJ2-1, with D perhaps TRBD2 (7 bases). The CDR3 covers 14 residues. CDR1 and CDR2 (germline): MNHEY, SVGAGI. V lost 7 bases and J 0 bases, leaving 10 bases between the germline ends.

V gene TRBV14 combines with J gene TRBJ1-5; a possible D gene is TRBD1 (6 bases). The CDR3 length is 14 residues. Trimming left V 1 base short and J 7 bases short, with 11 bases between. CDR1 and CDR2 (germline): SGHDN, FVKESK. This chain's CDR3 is CASSQATGYQPQHF. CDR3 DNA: TGTGCCAGCAGCCAAGCAACAGGGTACCAGCCCCAGCATTTT. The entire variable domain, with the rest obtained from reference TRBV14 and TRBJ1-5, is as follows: EAGVTQFPSHSVIEKGQTVTLRCDPISGHDNLYWYRRVMGKEIKFLLHFVKESKQDESGMPNNRFLAERTGGTYSTLKVQPAELEDSGVYFCASSQATGYQPQHFGDGTRLSIL.

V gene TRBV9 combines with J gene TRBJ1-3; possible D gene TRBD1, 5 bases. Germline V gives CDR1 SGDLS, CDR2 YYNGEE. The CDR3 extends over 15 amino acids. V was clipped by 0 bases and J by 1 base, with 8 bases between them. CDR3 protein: CASSVGGVSGNTIYF. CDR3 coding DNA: TGTGCCAGCAGCGTAGGGGGCGTGTCTGGAAACACCATATATTTT.

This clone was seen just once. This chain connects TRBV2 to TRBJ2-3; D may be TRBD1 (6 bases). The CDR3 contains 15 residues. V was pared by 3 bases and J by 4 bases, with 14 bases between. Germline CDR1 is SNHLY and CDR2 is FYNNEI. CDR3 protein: CASSDGQSNPDTQYF. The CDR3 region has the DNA TGTGCCAGCAGTGACGGACAGTCAAATCCAGATACGCAGTATTTT.

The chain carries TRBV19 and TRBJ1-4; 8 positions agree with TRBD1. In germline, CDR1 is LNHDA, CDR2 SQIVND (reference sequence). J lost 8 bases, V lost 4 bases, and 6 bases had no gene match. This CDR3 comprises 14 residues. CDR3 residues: CASSTGTGKEKLFF. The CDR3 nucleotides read TGTGCCAGTAGTACCGGGACAGGAAAAGAAAAACTGTTTTTT.

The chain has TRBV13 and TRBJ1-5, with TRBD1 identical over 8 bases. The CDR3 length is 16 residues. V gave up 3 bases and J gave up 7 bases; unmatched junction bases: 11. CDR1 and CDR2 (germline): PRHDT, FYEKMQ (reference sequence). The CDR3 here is CASSFGGRGQGQPQHF. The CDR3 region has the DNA TGTGCCAGCAGCTTCGGGGGCAGGGGGCAAGGGCAGCCCCAGCATTTT. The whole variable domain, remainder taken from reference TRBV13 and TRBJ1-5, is AAGVIQSPRHLIKEKRETATLKCYPIPRHDTVYWYQQGPGQDPQFLISFYEKMQSDKGSIPDRFSAQQFSDYHSELNMSSLELGDSALYFCASSFGGRGQGQPQHFGDGTRLSIL.

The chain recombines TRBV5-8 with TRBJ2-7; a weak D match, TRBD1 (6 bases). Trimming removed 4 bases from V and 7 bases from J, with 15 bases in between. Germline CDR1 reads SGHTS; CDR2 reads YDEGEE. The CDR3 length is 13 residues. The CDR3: CASSPTGLKEQYF. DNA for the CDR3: TGTGCCAGCAGCCCGACAGGTCTCAAGGAGCAGTACTTC.

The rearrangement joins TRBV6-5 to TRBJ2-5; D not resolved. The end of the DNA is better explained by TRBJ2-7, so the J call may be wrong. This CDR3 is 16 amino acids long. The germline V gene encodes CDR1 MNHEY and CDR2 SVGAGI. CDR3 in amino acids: CASSYSLRVSSYEQYF. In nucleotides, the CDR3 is TGTGCCAGCAGTTACTCCCTACGGGTTTCCTCCTACGAGCAGTACTTC.

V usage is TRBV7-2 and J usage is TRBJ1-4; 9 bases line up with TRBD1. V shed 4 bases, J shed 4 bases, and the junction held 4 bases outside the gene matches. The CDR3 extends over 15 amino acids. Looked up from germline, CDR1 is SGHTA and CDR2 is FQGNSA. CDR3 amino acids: CASSSGTGFNEKLFF. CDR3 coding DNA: TGTGCCAGCAGCTCCGGGACAGGGTTTAATGAAAAACTGTTTTTT.

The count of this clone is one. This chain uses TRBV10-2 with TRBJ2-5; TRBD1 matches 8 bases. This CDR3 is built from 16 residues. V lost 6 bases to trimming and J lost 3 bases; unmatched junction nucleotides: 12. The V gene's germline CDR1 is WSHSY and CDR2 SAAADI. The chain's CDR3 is CASREQGGVRKETQYF. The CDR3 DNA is TGCGCCAGCAGGGAACAGGGGGGAGTTCGGAAAGAGACCCAGTACTTC.

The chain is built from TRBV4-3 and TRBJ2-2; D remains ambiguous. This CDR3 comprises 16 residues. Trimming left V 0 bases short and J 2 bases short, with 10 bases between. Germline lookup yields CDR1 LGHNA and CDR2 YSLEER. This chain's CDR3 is CASSQELRANTGELFF. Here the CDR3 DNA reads TGCGCCAGCAGCCAAGAGCTACGCGCTAACACCGGGGAGCTGTTTTTT.

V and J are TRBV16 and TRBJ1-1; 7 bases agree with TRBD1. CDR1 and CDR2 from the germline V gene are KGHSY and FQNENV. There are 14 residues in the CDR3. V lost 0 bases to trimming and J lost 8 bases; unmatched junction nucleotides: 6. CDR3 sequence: CASSQSRGASEAFF. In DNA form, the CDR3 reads TGTGCCAGCAGCCAATCCAGGGGGGCGAGCGAAGCTTTCTTT.